One sample yielded the 27 T cell receptor beta chains listed below, sequenced in a study of blood T cell repertoires in COVID-19. The assay was immunoSEQ multiplex PCR, and TCRdb's table has in-frame clones only and misses some. The sample yields hundreds of thousands of clones, around 87% seen once. Sequencing was performed on peripheral blood. The receptors stem from a woman aged 40 to 50 who had recovered from COVID-19.

The genes are TRBV7-9 and TRBJ2-3; TRBD1 agrees at 11 bases. The CDR3 has 16 residues. The junction had 5 bases not matched to a gene; V was cut back by 5 bases and J by 1 base. Germline V gives CDR1 SEHNR, CDR2 FQNEAQ (reference sequence). In DNA, the CDR3 is TGTGCCAGCAGCCGTAGGACAGGGGGCGGCACAGATACGCAGTATTTT. Translation: CASSRRTGGGTDTQYF.

This clone was counted between two and nine times. This same CDR3 is encoded by further DNA sequences in the sample. J is TRBJ1-5 and V is TRBV19; D might be TRBD1 (5 bases). CDR1 is LNHDA and CDR2 is SQIVND in the germline V gene (reference sequence). V lost 6 bases and J 4 bases, leaving 7 bases between the germline ends. The CDR3 contains 12 residues. The CDR3, as DNA: TGTGCCAGTAGCCGGGGGAATCAGCCCCAGCATTTT. Protein: CASSRGNQPQHF.

CDR3 sequence reads: CSPRGSYEQYF. CDR3 DNA sequence: TGCAGCCCTAGGGGATCCTACGAGCAGTACTTC. The V and J genes are TRBV20-1 and TRBJ2-7; a possible D gene is TRBD1 (5 bases). Per germline, CDR1 DFQATT and CDR2 SNEGSKA (reference sequence). This CDR3 region has 11 residues.

The chain couples TRBV7-2 to TRBJ2-7, with a weak D call TRBD1 (6 bases). The CDR3 runs to 13 residues. V gave up 5 bases and J gave up 3 bases, with 11 bases separating them. Germline CDR1 SGHTA, CDR2 FQGNSA. The CDR3 here is CASSPDRVYEQYF. CDR3 nucleotides: TGTGCCAGCAGCCCGGACAGAGTCTACGAGCAGTACTTC.

The chain is built from TRBV5-4 and TRBJ1-2; D is unclear. With 4 bases removed from V and 4 bases from J, the gap between germline ends came to 11 bases. Germline V lookup: CDR1 SGHNT, CDR2 YYREEE (reference sequence). The length of the CDR3 is 13 residues. CDR3 sequence reads: CASSGGGSYGYTF. The DNA for the CDR3 is TGTGCCAGCAGCGGTGGAGGGTCCTATGGCTACACCTTC.

The CDR3, as DNA: TGCGCCAGCAGCTTGGCCCGGCGGGGGGAACTTCAAGAGACCCAGTACTTC. Its translation: CASSLARRGELQETQYF. The V and J genes are TRBV5-1 and TRBJ2-5; 8 bases are shared with TRBD2. This CDR3 has 17 residues. The V segment lost 0 bases and the J segment 2 bases; nucleotides outside the gene matches: 9. Germline V lookup: CDR1 SGHRS, CDR2 YFSETQ.

The chain uses TRBV12-5 and TRBJ2-7; D is possibly TRBD1 (5 bases). The CDR3 totals 14 residues. The ends were cut back, 2 bases at V and 6 bases at J, with 14 bases in the middle. Germline lookup yields CDR1 LGHNT and CDR2 FRNRAP. CDR3 DNA sequence: TGTGCTAGTGGTTTGAAGGTAGGGGAACCCGAGCAGTACTTC. Residues: CASGLKVGEPEQYF.

This sequence joins TRBV24-1 and TRBJ2-3, with 8 nucleotides matching TRBD1. This CDR3 region has 13 residues. Losses at the gene ends were 8 bases for V and 3 bases for J; bases not matched to a gene: 3. The germline gives CDR1 KGHDR, CDR2 SFDVKD. CDR3 amino acids: CATKGQGTDTQYF. The CDR3 DNA reads as TGTGCCACCAAAGGACAGGGAACAGATACGCAGTATTTT.

This clone occurred many times. The V and J genes are TRBV5-4 and TRBJ2-3; weak D call: TRBD1 (5 bases). CDR3 length: 13 residues. V lost 4 bases to trimming and J lost 4 bases, with 10 bases between them. Germline V gene lookup returns CDR1 SGHNT and CDR2 YYREEE (reference sequence). CDR3 region: CASSLDSPDTQYF. Here the CDR3 DNA reads TGTGCCAGCAGCCTCGACAGCCCAGATACGCAGTATTTT.

V is TRBV5-1 and J is TRBJ2-2; D unclear. The CDR3 runs 12 residues. Looked up from germline, CDR1 is SGHRS and CDR2 is YFSETQ. Between the trimmed V and J ends, which lost 0 bases and 6 bases, there was a span of 3 bases. This chain's CDR3 is CASSLGAGELFF. The CDR3 region has the DNA TGCGCCAGCAGCTTGGGAGCCGGGGAGCTGTTTTTT.

The DNA of the CDR3 is TGTGCCAGCAGTGCCGATGTCCGGGAAGCTTTCTTT. Translation gives CASSADVREAFF. This chain links TRBV2 with TRBJ1-1, with D unresolved. There are 12 residues in the CDR3. Looked up from germline, CDR1 is SNHLY and CDR2 is FYNNEI. Trimming removed 4 bases at V and 8 bases at J, with 11 bases between. Using reference TRBV2 and TRBJ1-1 for the parts outside the CDR3, the full variable domain is EPEVTQTPSHQVTQMGQEVILRCVPISNHLYFYWYRQILGQKVEFLVSFYNNEISEKSEIFDDQFSVERPDGSNFTLKIRSTKLEDSAMYFCASSADVREAFFGQGTRLTVV.

This sequence joins TRBV5-6 and TRBJ1-2; D possibly corresponds to TRBD1 (5 bases). This CDR3 region has 14 residues. V shed 1 base and J shed 6 bases, with 13 bases lying between them. Germline loops: CDR1 SGHDT, CDR2 YYEEEE. For the CDR3, the DNA is TGTGCCAGCAGCTTGATAGGACGGGGGGATGGCTACACCTTC. This codes for CASSLIGRGDGYTF.

In the case of this clone: Germline and junction disagree at one end, which may indicate a read error. V and J are TRBV15 and TRBJ2-7; D is undetermined. CDR1 and CDR2 (germline): LNHNV, YYDKDF (reference sequence). This CDR3 is 13 amino acids long. The CDR3 DNA sequence: TGTGCCACCAGCAGAGATAGTGGGCAAGGATGGGACTTC. Protein sequence: CATSRDSGQGWDF.

The V gene is TRBV9, the J gene TRBJ2-5; 8 nucleotides agree with TRBD2. The germline V gene has CDR1 SGDLS and CDR2 YYNGEE. This CDR3 is 17 amino acids long. J gave up 2 bases and V 5 bases, and 14 bases lay outside the gene matches. This CDR3 is CASSVSPGGGRQETQYF. The CDR3 coding sequence is TGTGCCAGCAGTGTGAGCCCAGGCGGGGGGCGGCAAGAGACCCAGTACTTC.

The chain carries TRBV20-1 and TRBJ1-6; TRBD1 matches 7 bases. The germline V gene has CDR1 DFQATT and CDR2 SNEGSKA (reference sequence). CDR3 size: 15 residues. The V and J ends lost 3 bases and 9 bases, in that order; junction bases with no gene match: 11. The DNA for the CDR3 is TGCAGTGCTAGTCCGACAGGGCGGCGGGGTTCACCCCTCCACTTT. The encoded protein is CSASPTGRRGSPLHF.

This sequence joins TRBV28 and TRBJ1-2, with TRBD1 identical over 12 bases. The V and J ends lost 7 bases and 0 bases, in that order; junction bases with no gene match: 21. CDR3 length: 21 residues. Germline assignment: CDR1 MDHEN and CDR2 SYDVKM. CDR3 protein: CASNFRDRGPSGLPSNYGYTF. The CDR3 coding sequence is TGTGCCAGCAATTTCCGGGACAGGGGGCCCTCCGGCCTTCCTTCTAACTATGGCTACACCTTC.

The chain uses TRBV28 and TRBJ1-2; D uncertain. This CDR3 is 11 amino acids long. Trimming stripped 5 bases from V and 8 bases from J, with 9 bases between. Germline V gene sequence: CDR1 MDHEN, CDR2 SYDVKM. The CDR3 DNA reads as TGTGCCAGCAGTCTCTCCGGGGGCTACACCTTC. Its protein is CASSLSGGYTF.

A single count supports this clone. V and J are TRBV30 and TRBJ2-7; possibly TRBD2 for D (6 bases). Trimming took 0 bases from V and 7 from J, leaving 10 bases between them. Germline CDR1 is GTSNPN and CDR2 is SVGIG (reference sequence). This CDR3 contains 12 residues. CDR3 residues: CAWSVSGLEQYF. The CDR3 DNA sequence: TGTGCCTGGAGTGTTAGCGGTCTGGAGCAGTACTTC. Using reference TRBV30 and TRBJ2-7 for the parts outside the CDR3, the full variable domain is SQTIHQWPATLVQPVGSPLSLECTVEGTSNPNLYWYRQAAGRGLQLLFYSVGIGQISSEVPQNLSASRPQDRQFILSSKKLLLSDSGFYLCAWSVSGLEQYFGPGTRLTVT.

There are a few counts of this clone. The rearrangement joins TRBV5-8 to TRBJ1-5, with D possibly matching TRBD1 (5 bases). Trimming stripped 0 bases from V and 9 bases from J, with 16 bases between. Germline V gives CDR1 SGHTS, CDR2 YDEGEE. The CDR3 has 15 residues. The CDR3 nucleotides read TGTGCCAGCAGCTTGGCGCAAGGGGCCCCCGGGCCCCAGCATTTT. Translation gives CASSLAQGAPGPQHF. Drawing the rest from reference TRBV5-8 and TRBJ1-5, the complete variable domain is EAGVTQSPTHLIKTRGQQATLRCSPISGHTSVYWYQQALGLGLQFLLWYDEGEERNRGNFPPRFSGRQFPNYSSELNVNALELEDSALYLCASSLAQGAPGPQHFGDGTRLSIL.

V and J are TRBV11-2 and TRBJ2-7; D is possibly TRBD1 (5 bases). The CDR3 loop spans 15 amino acids. V shed 2 bases and J shed 4 bases, with 15 bases lying between them. Germline V gives CDR1 SGHAT, CDR2 FQNNGV. The CDR3 DNA sequence: TGTGCCAGCAGCTTACCACGACAGACACTTTACGAGCAGTACTTC. This gives the protein CASSLPRQTLYEQYF.

The CDR3 spells CASSLQGYSNQPQHF. CDR3 nucleotides: TGTGCCAGCAGTTTACAGGGTTATAGCAATCAGCCCCAGCATTTT. The chain joins TRBV27 to TRBJ1-5, with D tentatively TRBD1 (5 bases). This CDR3 has 15 amino acids. CDR1 is MNHEY, CDR2 SMNVEV, per germline (reference sequence). V was cut by 2 bases and J by 0 bases, with 8 bases left in between.

The rearrangement joins TRBV19 to TRBJ2-1; 12 nucleotides align to TRBD2. Germline V gives CDR1 LNHDA, CDR2 SQIVND (reference sequence). The CDR3 totals 18 residues. Losses at the gene ends were 5 bases for V and 4 bases for J; bases not matched to a gene: 12. Here the CDR3 reads CASSPEASGGAGYNEQFF. The CDR3 DNA reads TGTGCCAGTAGTCCCGAGGCTAGCGGGGGGGCCGGGTACAATGAGCAGTTCTTC.

This chain connects TRBV3-1 (or the pseudogene TRBV3-2) to TRBJ1-2; no definite D call. The CDR3 length is 14 residues. CDR1 is LGHDT and CDR2 is YNNKEL in the germline V gene (reference sequence). Deletions cut 5 bases from V and 4 bases from J, with 14 bases between. The CDR3 nucleotides read TGTGCCAGCAGCGCCCGTGTTTACTCCTATGGCTACACCTTC. Translated, it gives CASSARVYSYGYTF.

The genes are TRBV27 and TRBJ2-3; D ambiguous. This CDR3 region has 12 residues. Trimming pared 6 bases from V and 4 bases from J, leaving 8 bases between. Germline lookup yields CDR1 MNHEY and CDR2 SMNVEV (reference sequence). For the CDR3, the DNA is TGTGCCAGCAGACCGGGTTCAGATACGCAGTATTTT. It specifies CASRPGSDTQYF.

The chain joins TRBV9 to TRBJ2-2; weak D call: TRBD1 (6 bases). V lost 3 bases to trimming and J lost 8 bases, with 11 bases between them. The CDR3 extends over 13 amino acids. Germline V gene sequence: CDR1 SGDLS, CDR2 YYNGEE. Here the CDR3 reads CASSAHRAGELFF. CDR3 sequence (DNA): TGTGCCAGCAGCGCGCACAGGGCTGGGGAGCTGTTTTTT.

The V and J genes are TRBV18 and TRBJ1-2; D is unclear. The germline gives CDR1 KGHSH, CDR2 LQKENI. The CDR3 loop spans 14 amino acids. Trimming removed 6 bases from V and 1 base from J, with 12 bases in between. In DNA form, the CDR3 reads TGTGCCAGCTCCTACAGCTCCGATAACTATGGCTACACCTTC. Its translation: CASSYSSDNYGYTF.

The genes are TRBV4-1 and TRBJ2-1, with D perhaps matching TRBD2 (5 bases). V dropped 0 bases and J dropped 7 bases, with 16 bases sitting between them. Germline V gives CDR1 MGHRA, CDR2 YSYEKL. The CDR3 has 16 amino acids. This CDR3 reads CASSQDPFSGRNEQFF. CDR3 nucleotide sequence: TGCGCCAGCAGCCAAGATCCGTTCAGTGGGAGAAATGAGCAGTTCTTC.